This T cell receptor (beta chain) was profiled in a study of blood T cell repertoires in COVID-19. Enrollees, about 18 to 90 years old, lived in about two dozen US areas. The V gene end was trimmed by 5 bases and the J gene end by 2 bases; junction bases not matched to a gene: 8. The CDR3 consists of 16 residues. Germline CDR1 reads MDHEN; CDR2 reads SYDVKM. In the authors' methods: Amplification of reference gene primers was used by the study to estimate nucleated cell counts. Profiling relied on immunoSEQ multiplex PCR, and the TCRdb table lists in-frame clones only, not all of them. Clonal size and the V and J genes are those of that table, whereas D and trimming came from the DNA. The sample lists approximately 290,000 clones, 80% to 90% occurring once.

Sequenced: PBMCs or T cells enriched from blood (not recorded which). The TCR sequence derives from a woman aged 25 to 45 who had recovered from COVID-19. The chain is built from TRBV28 and TRBJ1-2; the match to TRBD1 covers 10 bases. CDR3 bases: TGTGCCAGCAGTCCGAGGACAGGGGGAACCAACTATGGCTACACCTTC. It specifies CASSPRTGGTNYGYTF.